A selection of T cell receptor beta chains follows, all from one sample in a study of blood T cell repertoires in COVID-19. Assay used: immunoSEQ multiplex PCR; TCRdb lists only in-frame clones, some missing. The table shows about 250,000 clones, with around 85% occurring only once. The sample consisted of PBMCs or T cells enriched from blood (not recorded which). These receptors all come from a woman aged 45-60 years with acute COVID-19. CDR3s include the opening cysteine and the closing phenylalanine or tryptophan. A D gene is named only where the DNA matches it firmly. The size entry is marked missing in some rows and otherwise reads once, few, many or a size class.

j_call v_call d_call clone_size cdr3_aa cdr3_nt
TRBJ1-4 TRBV27 . . CASSRLAGREEKLFF TGTGCCAGCAGCCGTTTGGCAGGGAGGGAAGAAAAACTGTTTTTT
TRBJ2-7 TRBV6-5 TRBD1 . CASRGPGGEYEQYF TGTGCCAGCAGGGGACCAGGGGGCGAATACGAGCAGTACTTC
TRBJ2-3 TRBV7-3 TRBD1 . CASSPGQGVDTQYF TGTGCCAGCAGCCCGGGACAGGGGGTTGATACGCAGTATTTT
TRBJ1-1 TRBV9 . . CASSVGAGTRPNTEAFF TGTGCCAGCAGCGTAGGGGCAGGAACGAGACCGAACACTGAAGCTTTCTTT
TRBJ1-1 TRBV6-5 . . CASSYSGRGDEAFF TGTGCCAGCAGTTACTCGGGCAGGGGAGATGAAGCTTTCTTT
TRBJ1-5 TRBV2 . . CASSKTGIHNQPQHF TGTGCCAGCAGTAAAACCGGGATCCACAATCAGCCCCAGCATTTT
TRBJ2-7 TRBV27 TRBD1 . CASSFGTGGYEQYF TGTGCCAGCAGTTTCGGGACAGGGGGTTACGAGCAGTACTTC
TRBJ1-2 TRBV27 TRBD1 . CASSPGTGDDYGYTF TGTGCCAGCAGCCCGGGGACAGGGGACGACTATGGCTACACCTTC
TRBJ2-5 TRBV7-6 TRBD2 . CASSTTSGGALDQYF TGTGCCAGCAGCACCACTAGCGGGGGGGCCCTCGACCAGTACTTC
TRBJ1-5 TRBV4-3 . once CASSQTPGSNQPQHF TGCGCCAGCAGCCAAACGCCAGGGAGCAATCAGCCCCAGCATTTT
TRBJ1-1 TRBV19 . . CASSISLNTEAFF TGTGCCAGTAGTATATCTCTGAACACTGAAGCTTTCTTT
TRBJ2-3 TRBV11-2 . . CASSSRADTQYF TGTGCCAGCAGCTCCAGGGCAGATACGCAGTATTTT
TRBJ1-6 TRBV19 . few CASSPGTLNSYNSPLHF TGTGCCAGTAGTCCGGGGACTTTGAACTCCTATAATTCACCCCTCCACTTT
TRBJ1-5 TRBV19 TRBD1 once CASTFNPAGGDQPQHF TGTGCCAGTACCTTCAACCCCGCAGGGGGCGATCAGCCCCAGCATTTT
TRBJ1-1 TRBV14 TRBD1 few CASRRTGVTTEAFF TGTGCCAGCAGGCGAACAGGGGTGACCACTGAAGCTTTCTTT
TRBJ1-2 TRBV3-1/TRBV3-2 . . CASSRQNSGYGYTF TGTGCCAGCAGCCGGCAAAACTCAGGGTATGGCTACACCTTC
TRBJ1-4 TRBV19 . . CASSMGQAWKLFF TGTGCCAGTAGTATGGGGCAGGCATGGAAACTGTTTTTT
TRBJ1-5 TRBV30 . . CAWSAGTNSIRSNQPQHF TGTGCCTGGAGCGCGGGGACCAACTCGATTCGGAGCAATCAGCCCCAGCATTTT
TRBJ1-5 TRBV30 . . CAWSVAGNKPQHF TGTGCCTGGAGTGTAGCGGGTAATAAGCCCCAGCATTTT
TRBJ1-1 TRBV7-9 . . CASSSGTLNTEAFF TGTGCCAGCAGCTCAGGGACACTGAACACTGAAGCTTTCTTT
TRBJ2-7 TRBV5-1 . . CASSTGTPSYEQYF TGCGCCAGCAGTACCGGGACACCTTCCTACGAGCAGTACTTC